The source of this T cell receptor beta chain is a study of blood T cells in healthy people across ages. Study outcomes and limitations: A strong correlation was found between TCR beta diversity and the percentage of naive T cells. More naive CD4+ cells and higher diversity were found in long-lived than in aged donors.

Per sample, at least 6 micrograms of total RNA were extracted. PCR was performed a second time for 7 to 11 cycles using a sample-barcoded 5' primer and a J-beta primer mix. TCRdb ran MiXCR on the 5' RACE reads and lists one entry per CDR3 protein. This sample has approximately 800,000 distinct CDR3 sequences, with 50% to 65% found just once. CDR3 length: 13 residues. V was trimmed by 9 bases and J by 4 bases, leaving 15 bases between them. Germline V gives CDR1 ENHRY, CDR2 SYGVKD. This clonotype appeared a few times. The target antigen is unknown. The rearrangement links TRBV10-3 to TRBJ1-1; D remains unclear. The sample comprised blood. The TCR sequence derives from an elderly man in good health. CDR3 bases: TGTGCCATTAACCAGGACCTAGTCACTGAAGCTTTCTTT. Translated, it gives CAINQDLVTEAFF.